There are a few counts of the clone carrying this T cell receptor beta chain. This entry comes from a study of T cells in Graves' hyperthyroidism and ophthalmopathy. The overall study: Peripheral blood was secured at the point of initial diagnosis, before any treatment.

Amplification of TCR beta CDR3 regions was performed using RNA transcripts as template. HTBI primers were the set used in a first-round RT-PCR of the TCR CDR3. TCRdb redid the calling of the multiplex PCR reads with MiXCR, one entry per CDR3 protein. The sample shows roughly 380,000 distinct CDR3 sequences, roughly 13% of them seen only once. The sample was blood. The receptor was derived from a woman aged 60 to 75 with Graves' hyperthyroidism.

This CDR3 is CASTPRPTTGYTF. The CDR3 bases are TGTGCCAGCACCCCCCGACCAACCACTGGCTACACCTTC. The V gene is TRBV19, the J gene TRBJ1-2; unclear D gene. Trimming stripped 9 bases from V and 7 bases from J, with 18 bases between. From germline, CDR1 is LNHDA and CDR2 SQIVND (reference sequence). This CDR3 contains 13 residues.